This T cell receptor beta chain was documented in a study of PD-L1 blockade in urothelial cancer. Overall study: Researchers looked at the blood 3 weeks (second dose) and 6 weeks after treatment began. Blood-derived samples held a median roughly 150,000 T cells. Study-wide results and limits: It was durable-benefit patients whose tumor-associated blood clones expanded more at 3 weeks.

CDR3 length equals 13 residues. Trimming removed 1 base from V and 7 bases from J, with 8 bases in between. Germline CDR1 and CDR2: SGHAT and FQNNGV. The table came from immunoSEQ multiplex PCR; TCRdb's copy has only in-frame clones and leaves some out. Here the sample spans some 120,000 clones, about 82% being singletons. Documented time point: peripheral blood 6 weeks after treatment start. Locally advanced or metastatic urothelial carcinoma affected all patients. This clone was seen only a few times. Antigen: not known. The chain recombines TRBV11-2 with TRBJ1-5; no definite D call. This receptor was obtained from a man aged 50 to 60 with urothelial cancer. The sequencing here drew on PBMCs, taken around atezolizumab (anti-PD-L1) treatment. CDR3 sequence: CASSLVLGQPQHF. In DNA, the CDR3 is TGTGCCAGCAGCTTAGTTCTGGGCCAGCCCCAGCATTTT.